This T cell receptor (beta chain) was documented in a study of control samples from healthy donors and cancer patients. In germline, CDR1 is MNHNY, CDR2 SVGAGI (reference sequence). Trimming removed 7 bases from V and 8 bases from J, with 15 bases in between. The CDR3 is made up of 13 amino acids. Some clones are missing from TCRdb's copy, which holds only in-frame ones; the method was immunoSEQ multiplex PCR. The sample consists of some 120,000 clones, roughly 87% of them appearing once. J is TRBJ1-3 and V is TRBV6-6; a possible D gene is TRBD1 (5 bases). The sequencing sample was made of blood. The TCR was taken from a man younger than 35 in good health. In DNA, the CDR3 is TGTGCCAGCACCCCGGGGGGGGGTGACACCATATATTTT. This gives the protein CASTPGGGDTIYF.